Sequencing of this T cell receptor beta chain was carried out in a study of blood T cell repertoires in COVID-19 (dated by TCRdb to about 2020). About the study as a whole: Samples from collaborators originated in the United States, Italy and Spain and spanned both the acute and convalescent phases of COVID-19. The material from the prospective study consisted of cDNA or gDNA derived from T cells, B-cell-depleted T cells, or PBMCs. The dataset comprised deeply sampled blood TCRbeta repertoires from subjects exposed to, actively infected with, or recovered from COVID-19. The repertoires were made available in a free public database intended to serve as a resource for research on the immune response to SARS-CoV-2. Samples came from the ongoing ImmuneRACE study (first 160 participants) plus 1,254 subjects from 6 global collaborators. The sample metadata nearly always contained a de-identified subject ID, COVID-19 status, age in years and sex. Where available, HLA class I and class II types were obtained from metadata supplied by the sample provider rather than from assay-based typing. What the work shows at the level of the full study, not this receptor alone: The quantity of clinical and demographic metadata differed by source and by participant and was supplied without curation.

Participants in the prospective study were enrolled through a virtual design, were aged roughly 18 to 100 years, and lived in about 25 United States geographic areas. In the prospective study, cohorts were assigned on the basis of participant-reported clinical history obtained from a screening survey and a study questionnaire. Mobile phlebotomists in the prospective study collected whole blood, serum and a nasopharyngeal or oropharyngeal swab from every participant. Over an approximately 2-month period, participants in the prospective study had the option of providing additional blood draws and questionnaires. Prospective study blood samples were shipped either frozen or at room temperature before DNA extraction. CDR3 length: 17 amino acids, cysteine to phenylalanine. The retained sequence is limited to the CDR3, 51 bases, with the frame set at the first base. V loses 1 base at its end and J loses 6 bases; junction bases beyond the gene matches: 12. According to the germline V gene (reference sequence), CDR1 reads SGHNT and CDR2 reads YYREEE.

This clone was picked up a small number of times. No antigen is known for it. No per-base quality is available; no much larger clone lies one base away. The immunoSEQ Assay, a bias-controlled multiplex PCR, was used to amplify TCRbeta CDR3 regions from genomic DNA. Regarding the original processing steps: Nucleated cell counts per sample were estimated from amplification of reference gene primers within the assay. Sequence reads were collapsed and filtered to measure the absolute abundance of every unique TCRbeta CDR3 rearrangement. For each sample, productive Simpson clonality was calculated as the square root of Simpson's diversity index over productive rearrangements. TCRdb retrieved this table from immuneACCESS and kept in-frame rearrangements only. Not all clones are present; in checked studies, unresolved V genes account for under half, and no reason is known for the remainder. That table supplies the V and J calls and clone size; D and trimming were determined from the DNA. The sample has approximately 240,000 clones on record, roughly 80% of them singletons. The ten largest clones take up 1.3% of the sample.

The receptor comes from a woman aged 35 to 49 with acute COVID-19. The rearranged segments are TRBV5-4 and TRBJ2-2, with 7 bases in between that match TRBD1. The material sequenced was PBMCs or T cells enriched from blood (not recorded which). The DNA sequence is as follows: TGTGCCAGCAGCTTGCCGGTCTCTGACAGGGATGCCGGGGAGCTGTTTTTT. The translation is CASSLPVSDRDAGELFF.